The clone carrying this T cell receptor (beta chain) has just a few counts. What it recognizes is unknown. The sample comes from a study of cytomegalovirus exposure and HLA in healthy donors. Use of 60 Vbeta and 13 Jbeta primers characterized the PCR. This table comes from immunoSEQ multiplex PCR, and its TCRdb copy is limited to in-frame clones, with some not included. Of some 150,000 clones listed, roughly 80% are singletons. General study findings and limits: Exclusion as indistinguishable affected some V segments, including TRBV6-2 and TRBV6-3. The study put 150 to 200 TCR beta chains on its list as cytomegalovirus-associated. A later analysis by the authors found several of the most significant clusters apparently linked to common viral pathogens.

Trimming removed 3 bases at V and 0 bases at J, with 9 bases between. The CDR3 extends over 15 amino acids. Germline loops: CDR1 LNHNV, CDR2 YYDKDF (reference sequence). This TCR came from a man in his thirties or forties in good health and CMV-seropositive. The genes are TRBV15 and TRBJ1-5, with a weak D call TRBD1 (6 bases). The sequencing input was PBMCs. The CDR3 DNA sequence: TGTGCCACCAGCAGGGGGGCCGGTAGCAATCAGCCCCAGCATTTT. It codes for CATSRGAGSNQPQHF.